Sequencing of this TCR beta chain was carried out in a study of beta chain features in type 1 diabetes. Trimming removed 1 base from V and 3 bases from J; junction bases left unmatched: 2. Germline V gene lookup returns CDR1 SGHDT and CDR2 YYEEEE. This CDR3 has 14 amino acids. What was sequenced were expressed TCRB transcripts, since all of the isolated RNA had been reverse transcribed. Here immunoSEQ multiplex PCR was the method, and the copy in TCRdb shows in-frame clones only, minus some. The sample lists about 160,000 clones, around 8.5% occurring once. This clonotype was sampled from a man between 18 and 29 years old in good health. The gene calls are TRBV5-6 and TRBJ2-5; 8 nucleotides align to TRBD2. The sequenced sample consisted of central memory CD4+ T cells from blood. In nucleotides, the CDR3 is TGTGCCAGCAGCTTGCGGGAGGGAGAAGAGACCCAGTACTTC. Protein sequence: CASSLREGEETQYF.